A single T cell receptor beta chain is shown here with its context. The germline and genes are mouse ones. Read data end 4 residues before the CDR3 end; the end is taken from the germline J gene. The CDR3 sequence is 12 residues long. Germline-derived CDR1 and CDR2 are NNHNN and SYGAGS (reference sequence). The V segment lost 3 bases and the J segment 3 bases; nucleotides outside the gene matches: 0. Cells that came from pooled cutaneous lymph nodes were sorted using CD4, CD8alpha, NKG2D, NKG2ACE and other markers. In each case, RNA was isolated and then reverse transcribed into cDNA as the sequencing template. Sequencing was performed with immunoSEQ multiplex PCR; in TCRdb, only in-frame clones are kept and a portion is missing. Sampling found 250,000 or so clones, none seen once. The entry originates in a study of CD8+ T cells in alopecia areata.

Sequenced input: CD4+ T cells sorted from a lymph node. This chain joins TRBV13-2 and TRBJ2-7; 7 nucleotides align to TRBD2. This TCR was sampled from a C3H/HeJ mouse with alopecia areata. This line is of MHC haplotype H2-k. CDR3 region: CASGVGGYEQYF. Partial CDR3 DNA: TGTGCCAGCGGTGTGGGGGGCTAT.